The 21 T cell receptor beta chains below come from one sample, sequenced in a study of blood T cell repertoires in COVID-19. The data were produced by immunoSEQ multiplex PCR, yet TCRdb's version contains in-frame clones alone and is incomplete. The sample has roughly 250,000 clones, 88% seen once. The sequencing input was peripheral blood. The receptors shown here come from a woman aged 35 to 49 who had recovered from COVID-19.

The rearrangement joins TRBV11-2 to TRBJ1-1, with TRBD1 matching over 8 bases. The CDR3 extends over 15 amino acids. Germline CDR1 and CDR2: SGHAT and FQNNGV. With V trimmed by 5 bases and J by 3 bases, 8 bases remained unmatched. CDR3 nucleotides: TGTGCCAGCAGCCTTCCAGGGGGCAGGTACACTGAAGCTTTCTTT. Protein sequence: CASSLPGGRYTEAFF.

This clone was counted a single time. The chain carries TRBV12-2 and TRBJ1-2; TRBD1, as called in the table, went unchecked against the DNA. TRBV12-2 is labeled a pseudogene. The CDR3 spans 16 residues. The DNA of the CDR3 is TGTGCAAGTCGCTTAGGAGGGTTGCAGGGGCACTTTGGCTACACCTTC. Its translation is CASRLGGLQGHFGYTF.

V gene TRBV20-1 combines with J gene TRBJ2-3; perhaps TRBD1 as D (6 bases). The CDR3 length is 12 residues. Trimming removed 3 bases at V and 4 bases at J, with 8 bases between. Germline V lookup: CDR1 DFQATT, CDR2 SNEGSKA (reference sequence). CDR3 sequence reads: CSASQGPDTQYF. In DNA, the CDR3 is TGCAGTGCTAGTCAGGGGCCAGATACGCAGTATTTT.

This clone has a single count. The genes are TRBV10-3 and TRBJ2-2; 10 positions agree with TRBD2. There are 14 residues in the CDR3. The trim removed 6 bases at V and 5 bases at J, leaving 3 bases unmatched. The germline gives CDR1 ENHRY, CDR2 SYGVKD. The CDR3: CAIRGSGRTGELFF. In nucleotides, the CDR3 is TGTGCCATCAGGGGTAGCGGGAGGACCGGGGAGCTGTTTTTT.

The V call is TRBV10-1, the J call TRBJ2-3, with D perhaps matching TRBD2 (6 bases). Trimming cost V 0 bases and J 5 bases, with 15 bases left between them. CDR1 WNHNN and CDR2 SYGVQD come from the germline V gene (reference sequence). The CDR3 spans 16 residues. The CDR3 spells CASSESTRGSGDTQYF. CDR3 coding DNA: TGCGCCAGCAGTGAGTCGACTCGGGGTAGCGGAGATACGCAGTATTTT.

V usage is TRBV7-3 and J usage is TRBJ2-3; possible D gene TRBD2, 6 bases. The CDR3 length is 15 residues. Germline V gene sequence: CDR1 SGHTA, CDR2 FQGTGA. Trimming took 5 bases from V and 6 from J, leaving 18 bases between them. CDR3 loop: CASSLSTGAGDTQYF. The CDR3 DNA sequence: TGTGCCAGCAGCCTATCCACCGGGGCGGGGGATACGCAGTATTTT.

The CDR3 DNA sequence: TGTGCCAGCAGCACCCGACAGGGGGAGGCTTATGGCTACACCTTC. Protein sequence: CASSTRQGEAYGYTF. V is TRBV7-9 and J is TRBJ1-2; 9 bases match TRBD1. The CDR3 sequence is 15 residues long. Germline V CDR1 and CDR2: SEHNR, FQNEAQ (reference sequence). Losses at the gene ends were 5 bases for V and 5 bases for J; bases not matched to a gene: 9.

The rearrangement links TRBV14 to TRBJ1-1, with D possibly TRBD1 on 6 matching bases. The V end was cut by 8 bases, the J end by 4 bases, with 14 bases between. This CDR3 is built from 13 residues. The V gene's germline CDR1 is SGHDN and CDR2 FVKESK. As DNA, the CDR3 is TGTGCCAGCTCGGGGGGGCTGGTCACTGAAGCTTTCTTT. The encoded protein is CASSGGLVTEAFF.

The rearrangement joins TRBV29-1 to TRBJ1-4; possible D gene TRBD1, 6 bases. The V gene lost 7 bases and the J gene lost 3 bases, with 12 bases spanning the gap. This CDR3 has 13 amino acids. Germline V lookup: CDR1 SQVTM, CDR2 ANQGSEA. Here the CDR3 DNA reads TGCAGCGCCCGGGACACATCTAATGAAAAACTGTTTTTT. The encoded protein is CSARDTSNEKLFF. Full variable domain (remainder filled in from reference TRBV29-1 and TRBJ1-4): SAVISQKPSRDICQRGTSLTIQCQVDSQVTMMFWYRQQPGQSLTLIATANQGSEATYESGFVIDKFPISRPNLTFSTLTVSNMSPEDSSIYLCSARDTSNEKLFFGSGTQLSVL.

V is TRBV19 and J is TRBJ2-3, with 14 bases identical to TRBD2. From germline, CDR1 is LNHDA and CDR2 SQIVND (reference sequence). This CDR3 has 17 residues. V shed 6 bases and J 2 bases; nucleotides not matched to a gene: 7. DNA of the CDR3: TGTGCCAGTAGGAACCGACTAGCGGGAGGGAACACAGATACGCAGTATTTT. Translation gives CASRNRLAGGNTDTQYF.

The rearrangement joins TRBV7-9 to TRBJ2-7, with 8 bases identical to TRBD1. Germline V gene data show CDR1 as SEHNR and CDR2 as FQNEAQ (reference sequence). After removal of 6 bases from V and 2 bases from J, the junction contained 9 bases not matched to a gene. The CDR3 runs 15 residues. The CDR3 sequence is CASRGPGQATYEQYF. The CDR3 DNA reads TGTGCCAGCAGGGGACCGGGACAGGCCACCTACGAGCAGTACTTC.

This clone came up a few times. The CDR3 is CASSFEGDQPQHF. As DNA, the CDR3 is TGCGCCAGCAGCTTCGAAGGGGATCAGCCCCAGCATTTT. The chain carries TRBV5-1 and TRBJ1-5; D may be TRBD1 (5 bases). V was shortened by 2 bases and J by 5 bases, with 8 bases between the two germline ends. There are 13 residues in the CDR3. Germline-derived CDR1 and CDR2 are SGHRS and YFSETQ.

The V gene is TRBV15, the J gene TRBJ1-4; D is unresolved. Trimming shortened V by 0 bases and J by 8 bases, and 16 bases separated the two germline ends. Germline-derived CDR1 and CDR2 are LNHNV and YYDKDF (reference sequence). This CDR3 comprises 16 residues. CDR3 amino acids: CATSRDPGGPGEKLFF. In nucleotides, the CDR3 is TGTGCCACCAGCAGAGACCCCGGAGGGCCTGGCGAAAAACTGTTTTTT.

The J gene is TRBJ2-2, the V gene TRBV5-4; a possible D gene is TRBD2 (7 bases). The CDR3 spans 16 residues. The V gene lost 4 bases and the J gene lost 6 bases, with 19 bases spanning the gap. CDR1 SGHNT and CDR2 YYREEE come from the germline V gene (reference sequence). CDR3 sequence reads: CASSPGGREPAGELFF. CDR3 DNA: TGTGCCAGCAGCCCCGGGGGGCGGGAGCCCGCCGGGGAGCTGTTTTTT. Combining the CDR3 with reference TRBV5-4 and TRBJ2-2 gives the whole variable domain ETGVTQSPTHLIKTRGQQVTLRCSSQSGHNTVSWYQQALGQGPQFIFQYYREEENGRGNFPPRFSGLQFPNYSSELNVNALELDDSALYLCASSPGGREPAGELFFGEGSRLTVL.

The rearrangement uses TRBV18 and TRBJ1-4; D possibly corresponds to TRBD1 (5 bases). CDR1 is KGHSH, CDR2 LQKENI, per germline. V was cut by 3 bases and J by 8 bases, with 19 bases left in between. The CDR3 runs to 16 residues. CDR3 coding DNA: TGTGCCAGCTCACCCCCCGCGGAGGGACCGGGCGAAAAACTGTTTTTT. Its protein is CASSPPAEGPGEKLFF.

The chain is built from TRBV6-5 and TRBJ2-7; 7 bases fit TRBD2. The CDR3 is 14 amino acids. The V and J ends lost 5 bases and 6 bases, in that order; junction bases with no gene match: 10. Germline loops: CDR1 MNHEY, CDR2 SVGAGI. The CDR3 DNA reads as TGTGCCAGCAGTCCCCATGGGGGGGGAGTCGAGCAGTACGTC. It encodes CASSPHGGGVEQYV.

The genes are TRBV6-4 and TRBJ1-1; 7 bases agree with TRBD1. Germline V gene sequence: CDR1 MRHNA, CDR2 SNTAGT. The J segment lost 3 bases and the V segment lost 6 bases, leaving 10 bases of the junction unmatched. CDR3 size: 15 residues. CDR3 region: CASRLTGQGDTEAFF. The DNA of the CDR3 is TGTGCCAGCAGACTTACGGGGCAGGGGGACACTGAAGCTTTCTTT.

The chain has TRBV5-1 and TRBJ2-1; D remains ambiguous. V was shortened by 4 bases and J by 9 bases, with 8 bases between the two germline ends. This CDR3 is 11 amino acids long. Germline-derived CDR1 and CDR2 are SGHRS and YFSETQ. The CDR3 bases are TGCGCCAGCAGCCAAACGAGTGAGCAGTTCTTC. Residues: CASSQTSEQFF.

The V gene is TRBV1, the J gene TRBJ2-1; the table's D call TRBD1 went unverified against the DNA. TRBV1 is deemed a pseudogene. The length of the CDR3 is 18 residues. In DNA form, the CDR3 reads TGCACCAGCAGCCAAGATGGGCCGGGACCCCAGGGGTGGGTTGAGCAGTTCTTC. This codes for CTSSQDGPGPQGWVEQFF.

J is TRBJ2-6 and V is TRBV19; TRBD2 aligns across 16 bases. Germline V gives CDR1 LNHDA, CDR2 SQIVND (reference sequence). Unmatched junction bases numbered 12, after V lost 6 bases and J lost 4 bases. This CDR3 comprises 20 residues. CDR3 nucleotides: TGTGCCAGTAGCCCAGGGACTAGCGGGAGGGCAGTCCCCGGGGCCAACGTCCTGACTTTC. It codes for CASSPGTSGRAVPGANVLTF.

This chain joins TRBV6-2 or TRBV6-3 and TRBJ1-1; D may be TRBD1 (5 bases). CDR3 length equals 17 residues. Germline V CDR1 and CDR2: MNHEY, SVGEGT. The V end lost 2 bases, the J end lost 7 bases, and 23 bases lay between the germline ends. As DNA, the CDR3 is TGTGCCAGCAGTTACAACGACCGCCCCCGGGGGTCCTTTGAAGCTTTCTTT. The encoded protein is CASSYNDRPRGSFEAFF.